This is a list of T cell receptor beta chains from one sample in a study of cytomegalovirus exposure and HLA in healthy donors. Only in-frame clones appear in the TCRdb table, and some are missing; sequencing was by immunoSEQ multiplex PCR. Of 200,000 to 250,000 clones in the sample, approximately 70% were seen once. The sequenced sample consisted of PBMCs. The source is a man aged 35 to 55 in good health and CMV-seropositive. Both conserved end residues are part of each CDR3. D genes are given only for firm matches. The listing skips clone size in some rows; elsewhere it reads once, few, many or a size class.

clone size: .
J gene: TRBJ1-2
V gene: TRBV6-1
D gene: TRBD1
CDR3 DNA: TGTGCCAGCAGGGGGGATTGGGACAGCAATGGCTACACCTTC
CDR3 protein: CASRGDWDSNGYTF

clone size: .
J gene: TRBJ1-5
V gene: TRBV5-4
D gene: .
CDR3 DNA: TGTGCCAGCAGCTTGGACGGAACAGGTGGACAGCCCCAGCATTTT
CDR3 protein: CASSLDGTGGQPQHF

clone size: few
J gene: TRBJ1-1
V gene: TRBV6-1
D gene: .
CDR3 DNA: TGTGCCAGCGGACCGACAGAGTCGAACACTGAAGCTTTCTTT
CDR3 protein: CASGPTESNTEAFF

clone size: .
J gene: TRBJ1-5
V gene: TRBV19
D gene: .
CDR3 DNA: TGTGCCAGTAGTCCTATCTTTCTTCCCGGGGGCAATCAGCCCCAGCATTTT
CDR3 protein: CASSPIFLPGGNQPQHF

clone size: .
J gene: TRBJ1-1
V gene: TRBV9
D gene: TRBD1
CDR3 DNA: TGTGCCAGCAGCGTAGGGGGACAGGGGAACACTGAAGCTTTCTTT
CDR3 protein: CASSVGGQGNTEAFF

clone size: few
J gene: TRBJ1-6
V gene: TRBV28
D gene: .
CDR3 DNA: TGTGCCAGCAGTTTGGGGCAGGGTGGCTCACCCCTCCACTTT
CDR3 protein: CASSLGQGGSPLHF

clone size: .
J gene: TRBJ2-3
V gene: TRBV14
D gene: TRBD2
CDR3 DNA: TGTGCCAGCAGCCAAGACCCTAGCGGGAGAGATACGCAGTATTTT
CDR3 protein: CASSQDPSGRDTQYF

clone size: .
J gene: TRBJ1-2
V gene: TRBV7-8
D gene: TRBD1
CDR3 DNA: TGTGCCAGCAGCTTAGGGACAGGGCCCGACTATGGCTACACCTTC
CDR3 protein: CASSLGTGPDYGYTF

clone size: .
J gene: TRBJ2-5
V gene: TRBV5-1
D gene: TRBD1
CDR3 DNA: TGCGCCAGCAGCTTCAGACAGGGTGGGGAGACCCAGTACTTC
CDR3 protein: CASSFRQGGETQYF

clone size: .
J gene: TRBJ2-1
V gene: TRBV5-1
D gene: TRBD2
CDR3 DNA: TGCGCCAGCAGCGTGGTGGGCCGACTAGCGGGAAATGAGCAGTTCTTC
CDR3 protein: CASSVVGRLAGNEQFF

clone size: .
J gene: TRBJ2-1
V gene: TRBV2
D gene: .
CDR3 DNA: TGTGCCAGCAGTCGAACAGGGAATGAGCAGTTCTTC
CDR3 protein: CASSRTGNEQFF

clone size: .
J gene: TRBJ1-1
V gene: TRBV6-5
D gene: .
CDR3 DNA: TGTGCCAGCAGGTCAGGGATGACTGAAGCTTTCTTT
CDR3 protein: CASRSGMTEAFF

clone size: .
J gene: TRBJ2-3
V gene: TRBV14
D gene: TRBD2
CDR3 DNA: TGTGCCAGCAGTCTTATACTAGCGGGAACAGATACGCAGTATTTT
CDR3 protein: CASSLILAGTDTQYF

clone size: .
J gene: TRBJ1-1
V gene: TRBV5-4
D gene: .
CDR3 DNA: TGTGCCAGCAGCTCCGGGATATGGGGGGGCGGTGAAGCTTTCTTT
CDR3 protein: CASSSGIWGGGEAFF

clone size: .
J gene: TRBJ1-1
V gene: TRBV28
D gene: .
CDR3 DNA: TGTGCCAGCAGTTACCCGGGTAATGAAGCTTTCTTT
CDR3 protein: CASSYPGNEAFF

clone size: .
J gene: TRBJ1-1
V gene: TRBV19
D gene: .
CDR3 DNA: TGTGCCAGTATCAGTTTGAACACTGAAGCTTTCTTT
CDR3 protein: CASISLNTEAFF

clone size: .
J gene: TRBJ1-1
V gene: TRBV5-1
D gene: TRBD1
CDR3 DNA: TGCGCCAGCAAAGACAGGGCAAGCGATATAAGGAACACTGAAGCTTTCTTT
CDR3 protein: CASKDRASDIRNTEAFF

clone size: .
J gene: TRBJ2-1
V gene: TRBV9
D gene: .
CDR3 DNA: TGTGCCAGCGGGGGCCCCACCAATGAGCAGTTCTTC
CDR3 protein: CASGGPTNEQFF

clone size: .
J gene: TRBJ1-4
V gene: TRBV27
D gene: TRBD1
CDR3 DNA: TGTGCCAGCAGTCCCACAGGGGCGGGGGGGGAAAAACTGTTTTTT
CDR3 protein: CASSPTGAGGEKLFF

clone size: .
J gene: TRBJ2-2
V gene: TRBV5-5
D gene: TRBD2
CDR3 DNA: TGTGCCAGCAGCTTGGAATTGGCTAGCGGAGCCGGGGAGCTGTTTTTT
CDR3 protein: CASSLELASGAGELFF

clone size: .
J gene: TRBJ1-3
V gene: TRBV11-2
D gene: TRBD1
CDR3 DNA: TGTGCCAGCAGCTCAAAGACAGGGGCTCATGGAAACACCATATATTTT
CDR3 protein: CASSSKTGAHGNTIYF

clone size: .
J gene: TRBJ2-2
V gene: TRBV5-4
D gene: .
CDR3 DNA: TGTGCCAGCAGCCCAGTAGCGAGCAGAGGGGAGCTGTTTTTT
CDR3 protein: CASSPVASRGELFF

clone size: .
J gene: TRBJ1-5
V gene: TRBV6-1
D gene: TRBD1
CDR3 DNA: TGTGCCAGCCAACAGGGGGCTAATGCACAGCCCCAGCATTTT
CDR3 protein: CASQQGANAQPQHF

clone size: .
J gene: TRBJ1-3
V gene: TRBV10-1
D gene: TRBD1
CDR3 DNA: TGCGCCAGCAGTTGGCCCCTTCCCTGCAGGGGGCGACCAGCACCCTCTGGAAACACCATATATTTT
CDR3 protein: CASSWPLPCRGRPAPSGNTIYF

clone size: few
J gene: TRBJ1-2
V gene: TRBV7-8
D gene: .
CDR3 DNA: TGTGCCAGCAGCTTTAAGGAGGTCAGCTCCTATGGCTACACCTTC
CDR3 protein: CASSFKEVSSYGYTF

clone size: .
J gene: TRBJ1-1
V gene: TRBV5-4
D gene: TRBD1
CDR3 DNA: TGTGCCAGCAGCTTGGCTTTAGGGACAGGGATCTTGACTGAAGCTTTCTTT
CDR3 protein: CASSLALGTGILTEAFF

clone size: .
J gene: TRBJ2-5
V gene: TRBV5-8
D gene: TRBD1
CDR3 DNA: TGTGCCAGCAGCCCGGGATATACAGGGGCTCAGGAGACCCAGTACTTC
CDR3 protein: CASSPGYTGAQETQYF

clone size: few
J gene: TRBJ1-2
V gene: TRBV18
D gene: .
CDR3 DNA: TGTGCCAGCTCACCCGGGACATCCTATGGCTACACCTTC
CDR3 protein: CASSPGTSYGYTF

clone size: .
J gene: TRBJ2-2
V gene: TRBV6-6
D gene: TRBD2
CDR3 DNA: TGTGCCAGCAGCTCGGGACTAGCATCGGCCGGGGAGCTGTTTTTT
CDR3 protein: CASSSGLASAGELFF

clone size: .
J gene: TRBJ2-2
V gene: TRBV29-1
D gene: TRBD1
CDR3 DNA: TGCAGCGTTGAACCTGGGGACAGCTACACCGGGGAGCTGTTTTTT
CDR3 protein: CSVEPGDSYTGELFF

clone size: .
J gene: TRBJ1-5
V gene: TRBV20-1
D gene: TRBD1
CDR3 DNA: TGCAGTGCCACGACCGGGGACAGGGTTTTT
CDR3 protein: CSATTGDRVF

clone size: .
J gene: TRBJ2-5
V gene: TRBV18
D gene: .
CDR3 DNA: TGTGCCAGCTCATGGTCAGACAGCACAGAGACCCAGTACTTC
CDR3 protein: CASSWSDSTETQYF

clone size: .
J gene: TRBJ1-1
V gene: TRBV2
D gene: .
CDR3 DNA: TGTGCCAGCAGGGCCGGGACATTCTCTGAAGCTTTCTTT
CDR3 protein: CASRAGTFSEAFF